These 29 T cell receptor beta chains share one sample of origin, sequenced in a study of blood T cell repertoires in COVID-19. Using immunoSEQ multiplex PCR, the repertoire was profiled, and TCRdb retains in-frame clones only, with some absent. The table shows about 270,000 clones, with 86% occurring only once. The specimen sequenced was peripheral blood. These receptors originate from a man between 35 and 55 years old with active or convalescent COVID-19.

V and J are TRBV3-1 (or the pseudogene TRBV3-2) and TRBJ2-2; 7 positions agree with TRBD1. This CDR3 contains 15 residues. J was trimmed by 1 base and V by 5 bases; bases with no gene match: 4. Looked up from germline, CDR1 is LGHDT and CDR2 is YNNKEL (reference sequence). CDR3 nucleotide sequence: TGTGCCAGCAGCTCCGACAGGGTGAACACCGGGGAGCTGTTTTTT. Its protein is CASSSDRVNTGELFF.

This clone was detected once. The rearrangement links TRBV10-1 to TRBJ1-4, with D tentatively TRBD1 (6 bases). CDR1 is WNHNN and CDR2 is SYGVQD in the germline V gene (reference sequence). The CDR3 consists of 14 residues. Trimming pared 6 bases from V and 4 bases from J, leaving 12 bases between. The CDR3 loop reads CASRERQVNEKLFF. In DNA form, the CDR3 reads TGCGCCAGCAGGGAAAGACAGGTTAATGAAAAACTGTTTTTT.

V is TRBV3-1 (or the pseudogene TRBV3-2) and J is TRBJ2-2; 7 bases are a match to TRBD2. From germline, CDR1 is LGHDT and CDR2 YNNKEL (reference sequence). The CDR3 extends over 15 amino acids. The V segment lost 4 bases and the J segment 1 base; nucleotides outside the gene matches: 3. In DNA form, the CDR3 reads TGTGCCAGCAGCCTGTTAGCGGGGAACACCGGGGAGCTGTTTTTT. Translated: CASSLLAGNTGELFF.

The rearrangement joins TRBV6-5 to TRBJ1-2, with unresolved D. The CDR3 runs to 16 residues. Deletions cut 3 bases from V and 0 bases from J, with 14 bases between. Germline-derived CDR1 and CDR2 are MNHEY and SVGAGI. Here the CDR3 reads CASSYSSVVANYGYTF. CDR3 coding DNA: TGTGCCAGCAGTTATTCTTCGGTGGTAGCTAACTATGGCTACACCTTC.

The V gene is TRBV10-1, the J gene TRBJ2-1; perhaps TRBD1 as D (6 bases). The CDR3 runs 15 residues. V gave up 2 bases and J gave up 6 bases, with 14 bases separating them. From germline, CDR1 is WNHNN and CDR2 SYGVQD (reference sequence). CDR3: CASSEDPGQPNEQFF. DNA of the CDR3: TGCGCCAGCAGTGAGGACCCCGGACAGCCCAATGAGCAGTTCTTC.

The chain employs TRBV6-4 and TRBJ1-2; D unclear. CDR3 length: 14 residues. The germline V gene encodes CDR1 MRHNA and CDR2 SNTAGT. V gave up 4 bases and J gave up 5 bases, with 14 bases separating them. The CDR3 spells CASSVRGEKYGYTF. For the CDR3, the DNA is TGTGCCAGCAGTGTCCGGGGAGAGAAATATGGCTACACCTTC.

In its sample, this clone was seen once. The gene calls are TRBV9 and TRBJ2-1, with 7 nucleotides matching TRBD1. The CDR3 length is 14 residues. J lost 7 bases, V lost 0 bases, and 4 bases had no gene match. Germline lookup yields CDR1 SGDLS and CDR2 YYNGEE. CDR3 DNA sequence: TGTGCCAGCAGCGTAGCAGGGGGATGGAATGAGCAGTTCTTC. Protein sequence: CASSVAGGWNEQFF. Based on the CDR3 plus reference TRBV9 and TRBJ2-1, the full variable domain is DSGVTQTPKHLITATGQRVTLRCSPRSGDLSVYWYQQSLDQGLQFLIQYYNGEERAKGNILERFSAQQFPDLHSELNLSSLELGDSALYFCASSVAGGWNEQFFGPGTRLTVL.

Written as DNA, the CDR3 is TGTGCCAGCAGCTTAGGGGCAGGGTATGGGGCCAACGTCCTGACTTTC. Translation: CASSLGAGYGANVLTF. The J gene is TRBJ2-6, the V gene TRBV11-3; perhaps TRBD1 as D (5 bases). V was shortened by 1 base and J by 3 bases, with 10 bases between the two germline ends. This CDR3 spans 16 amino acids. Germline CDR1 is SGHNT and CDR2 is YENEEA.

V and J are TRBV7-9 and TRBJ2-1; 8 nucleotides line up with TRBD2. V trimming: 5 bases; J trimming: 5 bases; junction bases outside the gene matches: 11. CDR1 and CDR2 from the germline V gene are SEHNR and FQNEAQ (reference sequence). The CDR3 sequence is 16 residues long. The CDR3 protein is CASSTRLAPPDNEQFF. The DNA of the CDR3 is TGTGCCAGCAGCACTAGACTAGCGCCACCAGACAATGAGCAGTTCTTC.

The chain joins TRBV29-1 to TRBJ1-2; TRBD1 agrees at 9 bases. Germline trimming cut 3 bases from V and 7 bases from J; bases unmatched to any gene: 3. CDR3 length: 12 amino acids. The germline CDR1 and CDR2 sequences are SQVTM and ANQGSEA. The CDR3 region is CSVEGQGGGYTF. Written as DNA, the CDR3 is TGCAGCGTTGAGGGACAGGGCGGTGGCTACACCTTC.

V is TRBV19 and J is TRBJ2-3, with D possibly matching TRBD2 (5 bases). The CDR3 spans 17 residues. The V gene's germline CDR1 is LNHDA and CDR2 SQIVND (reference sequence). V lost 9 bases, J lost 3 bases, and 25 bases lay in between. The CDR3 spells CASGKTHQPGITDTQYF. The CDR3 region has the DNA TGTGCCAGCGGGAAGACGCACCAACCGGGAATTACAGATACGCAGTATTTT.

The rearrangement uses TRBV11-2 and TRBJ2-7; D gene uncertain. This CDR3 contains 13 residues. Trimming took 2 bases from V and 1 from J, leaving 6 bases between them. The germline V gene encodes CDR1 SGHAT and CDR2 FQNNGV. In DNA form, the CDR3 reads TGTGCCAGCAGCTTAATTACTTCCTACGAGCAGTACTTC. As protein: CASSLITSYEQYF.

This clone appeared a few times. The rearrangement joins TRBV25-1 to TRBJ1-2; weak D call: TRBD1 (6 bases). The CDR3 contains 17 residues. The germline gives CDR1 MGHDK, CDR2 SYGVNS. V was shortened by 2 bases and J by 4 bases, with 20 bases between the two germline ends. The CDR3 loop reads CASSELLEGQGLYGYTF. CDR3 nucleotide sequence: TGTGCCAGCAGTGAACTCCTCGAGGGGCAGGGGCTCTATGGCTACACCTTC.

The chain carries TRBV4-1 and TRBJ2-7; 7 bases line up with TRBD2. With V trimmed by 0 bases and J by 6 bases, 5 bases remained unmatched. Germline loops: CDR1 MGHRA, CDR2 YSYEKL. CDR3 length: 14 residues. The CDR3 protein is CASSQEAGVFEQYF. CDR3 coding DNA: TGCGCCAGCAGCCAAGAGGCGGGAGTTTTCGAGCAGTACTTC.

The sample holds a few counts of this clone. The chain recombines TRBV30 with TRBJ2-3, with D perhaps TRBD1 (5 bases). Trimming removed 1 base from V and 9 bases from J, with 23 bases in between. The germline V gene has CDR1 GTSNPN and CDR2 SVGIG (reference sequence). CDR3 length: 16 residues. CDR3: CAWSGGSSAPYRTQYF. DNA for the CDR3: TGTGCCTGGAGTGGGGGTAGCTCGGCTCCATACAGGACGCAGTATTTT.

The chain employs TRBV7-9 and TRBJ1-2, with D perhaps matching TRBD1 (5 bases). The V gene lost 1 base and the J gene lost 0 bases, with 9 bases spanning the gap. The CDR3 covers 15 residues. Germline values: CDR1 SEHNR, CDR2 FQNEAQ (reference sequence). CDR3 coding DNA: TGTGCCAGCAGCTTAGAGACAGTAGCTAACTATGGCTACACCTTC. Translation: CASSLETVANYGYTF.

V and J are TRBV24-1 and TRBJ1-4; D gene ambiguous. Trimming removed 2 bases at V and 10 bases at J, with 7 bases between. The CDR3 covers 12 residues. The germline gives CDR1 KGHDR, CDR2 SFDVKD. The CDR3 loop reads CATSDSAAKLFF. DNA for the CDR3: TGTGCCACCAGTGATTCTGCGGCAAAACTGTTTTTT.

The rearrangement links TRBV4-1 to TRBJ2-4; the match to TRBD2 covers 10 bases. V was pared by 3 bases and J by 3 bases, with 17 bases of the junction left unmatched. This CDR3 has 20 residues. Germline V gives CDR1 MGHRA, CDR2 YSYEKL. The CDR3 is CASSQSGWTASGSGKNIQYF. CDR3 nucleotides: TGCGCCAGCAGCCAGAGTGGTTGGACCGCTAGCGGGAGCGGCAAAAACATTCAGTACTTC.

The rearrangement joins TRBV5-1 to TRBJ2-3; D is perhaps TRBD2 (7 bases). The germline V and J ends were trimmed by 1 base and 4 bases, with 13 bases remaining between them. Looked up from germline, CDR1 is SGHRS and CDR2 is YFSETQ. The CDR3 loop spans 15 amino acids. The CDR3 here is CASSLIGGEADTQYF. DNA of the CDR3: TGCGCCAGCAGCTTGATAGGGGGGGAGGCAGATACGCAGTATTTT.

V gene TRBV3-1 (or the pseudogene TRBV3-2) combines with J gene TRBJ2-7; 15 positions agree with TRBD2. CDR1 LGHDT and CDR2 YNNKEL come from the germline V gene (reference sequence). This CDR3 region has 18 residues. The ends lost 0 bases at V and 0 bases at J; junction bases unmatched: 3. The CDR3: CASSQDGTSGGFSYEQYF. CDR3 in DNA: TGTGCCAGCAGCCAAGATGGGACTAGCGGGGGGTTCTCCTACGAGCAGTACTTC.

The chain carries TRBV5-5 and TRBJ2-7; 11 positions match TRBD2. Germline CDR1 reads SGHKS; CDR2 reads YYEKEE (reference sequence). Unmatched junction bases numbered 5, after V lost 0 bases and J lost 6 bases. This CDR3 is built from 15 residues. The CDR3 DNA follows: TGTGCCAGCAGCTTGGCTAGGCTAGCGGGAGGCGAGCAGTACTTC. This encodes CASSLARLAGGEQYF.

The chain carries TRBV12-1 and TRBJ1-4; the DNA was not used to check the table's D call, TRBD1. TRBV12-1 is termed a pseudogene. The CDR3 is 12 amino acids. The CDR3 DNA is TGTGCCAGCAGGCCCAGGGGAGAAAAACTGTTTTTT. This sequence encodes CASRPRGEKLFF.

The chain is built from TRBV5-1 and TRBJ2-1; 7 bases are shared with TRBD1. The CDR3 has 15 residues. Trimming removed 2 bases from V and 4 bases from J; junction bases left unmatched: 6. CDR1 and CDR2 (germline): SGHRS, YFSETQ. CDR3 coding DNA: TGCGCCAGCAGCTTCAAACGGGACAGATACAATGAGCAGTTCTTC. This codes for CASSFKRDRYNEQFF.

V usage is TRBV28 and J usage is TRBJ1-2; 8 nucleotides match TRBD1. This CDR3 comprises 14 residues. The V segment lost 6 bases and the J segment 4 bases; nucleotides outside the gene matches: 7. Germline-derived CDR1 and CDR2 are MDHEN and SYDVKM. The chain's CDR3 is CASRGQGQGYGYTF. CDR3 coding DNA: TGTGCCAGCAGAGGACAGGGACAAGGCTATGGCTACACCTTC.

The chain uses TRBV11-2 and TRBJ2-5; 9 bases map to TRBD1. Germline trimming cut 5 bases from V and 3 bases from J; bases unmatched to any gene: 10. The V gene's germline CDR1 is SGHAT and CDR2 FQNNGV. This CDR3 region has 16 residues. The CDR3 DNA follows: TGTGCCAGCAGCCAACCCCGGGACAGGGTGGAAGAGACCCAGTACTTC. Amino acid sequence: CASSQPRDRVEETQYF. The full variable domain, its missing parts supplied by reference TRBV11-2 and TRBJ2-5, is EAGVAQSPRYKIIEKRQSVAFWCNPISGHATLYWYQQILGQGPKLLIQFQNNGVVDDSQLPKDRFSAERLKGVDSTLKIQPAKLEDSAVYLCASSQPRDRVEETQYFGPGTRLLVL.

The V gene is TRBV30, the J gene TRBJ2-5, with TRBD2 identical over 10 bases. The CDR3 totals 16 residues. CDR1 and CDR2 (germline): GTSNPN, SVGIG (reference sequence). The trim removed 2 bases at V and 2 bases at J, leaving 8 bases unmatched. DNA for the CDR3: TGTGCCTGGAGTTCAGCGGGGGGGTACATACAAGAGACCCAGTACTTC. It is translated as CAWSSAGGYIQETQYF.

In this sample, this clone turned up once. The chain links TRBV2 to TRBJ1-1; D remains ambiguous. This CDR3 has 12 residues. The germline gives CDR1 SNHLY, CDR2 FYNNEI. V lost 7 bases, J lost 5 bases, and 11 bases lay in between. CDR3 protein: CASKSRWTEAFF. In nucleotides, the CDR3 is TGTGCCAGCAAATCCAGATGGACTGAAGCTTTCTTT.

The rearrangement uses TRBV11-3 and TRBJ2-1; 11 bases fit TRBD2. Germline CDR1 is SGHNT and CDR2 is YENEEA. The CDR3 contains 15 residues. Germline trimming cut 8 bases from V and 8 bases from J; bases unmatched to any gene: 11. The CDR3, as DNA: TGTGCCAGCGCCGTCGGCGGGACTAGCGGTGATGAGCAGTTCTTC. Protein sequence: CASAVGGTSGDEQFF. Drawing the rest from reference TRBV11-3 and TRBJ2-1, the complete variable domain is EAGVVQSPRYKIIEKKQPVAFWCNPISGHNTLYWYLQNLGQGPELLIRYENEEAVDDSQLPKDRFSAERLKGVDSTLKIQPAELGDSAVYLCASAVGGTSGDEQFFGPGTRLTVL.

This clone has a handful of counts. CDR3: CASSWDRNYEQYF. DNA of the CDR3: TGTGCCAGCAGTTGGGACAGGAACTACGAGCAGTACTTC. The genes are TRBV6-5 and TRBJ2-7; 8 bases align to TRBD1. This CDR3 spans 13 amino acids. The trim removed 4 bases at V and 3 bases at J, leaving 2 bases unmatched. The germline V gene encodes CDR1 MNHEY and CDR2 SVGAGI.